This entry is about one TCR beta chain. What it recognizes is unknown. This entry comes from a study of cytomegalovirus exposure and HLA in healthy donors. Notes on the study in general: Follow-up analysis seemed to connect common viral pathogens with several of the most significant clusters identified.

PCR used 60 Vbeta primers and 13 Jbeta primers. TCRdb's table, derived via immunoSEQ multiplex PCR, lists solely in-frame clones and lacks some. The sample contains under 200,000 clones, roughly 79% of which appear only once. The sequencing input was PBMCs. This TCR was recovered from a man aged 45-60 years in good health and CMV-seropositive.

The CDR3 DNA is TGTGCCAGCAGCTCAGGGTACAATGAGCAGTTCTTC. This codes for CASSSGYNEQFF. The V call is TRBV5-6, the J call TRBJ2-1; possible D gene TRBD1, 5 bases. Germline V gene sequence: CDR1 SGHDT, CDR2 YYEEEE. Trimming removed 3 bases at V and 4 bases at J, with 5 bases between. There are 12 residues in the CDR3.